The clone carrying this TCR beta chain has a handful of counts. What it recognizes is unknown. Trimming removed 0 bases from V and 3 bases from J, with 15 bases in between. This CDR3 is 17 amino acids long. The germline gives CDR1 LGHNA, CDR2 YNFKEQ. These data originate in a study of T-cell memory formation after mild COVID-19. The wider study: Each donor largely had its own TCR clusters. Study-wide results and caveats: Contracting clones localized mainly to CM and EM when CD4+ and mainly to EMRA when CD8+. Some clones that responded turned up in pre-infection memory, which suggests that cross-reactive memory joined in.

5'RACE primed from the constant segment yielded TCR alpha and TCR beta cDNA libraries bearing sample barcodes and UMIs. TCRdb used MiXCR to reprocess the 5' RACE reads, holding one entry per CDR3 protein. The profile covers under 450,000 distinct CDR3 sequences, with more than 20% appearing a single time and approximately 22% taken by the ten largest. Sequenced: PBMCs or a T cell subset sorted from them (not recorded which). This receptor was taken from a man aged 18 to 29 who had mild COVID-19 (a few samples of this study predate the infection). Cell type and time point are not known. The chain links TRBV4-2 to TRBJ1-3, with D maybe TRBD1 (5 bases). The CDR3 region is CASSQEASGTGGNTIYF. The CDR3 DNA sequence: TGTGCCAGCAGCCAAGAAGCTTCAGGGACTGGTGGAAACACCATATATTTT.